This TCR beta chain appears in the sequencing data of a study of blood T cell repertoires in COVID-19. Across the study: Spain, Italy and the United States supplied samples that represented acute and convalescent COVID-19. From T cells, B-cell-depleted T cells, or PBMCs came the material, which was cDNA or gDNA.

This clone was recorded a few times. The CDR3 consists of 15 residues. Trimming at V came to 6 bases and at J to 2 bases, leaving 8 bases not matched to a gene. Germline-derived CDR1 and CDR2 are LNHDA and SQIVND (reference sequence). In the authors' methods: It was from reference gene primer amplification that nucleated cell counts were estimated. The repertoire was sequenced with immunoSEQ multiplex PCR; TCRdb's copy has only in-frame clones and lacks some. The DNA gave D and trimming, while V, J and clone size come from that table. The table records 200,000 to 300,000 clones, 80% to 90% of them present only once.

The specimen sequenced was peripheral blood. The receptor was derived from a man aged 60 to 75 with acute or convalescent COVID-19. This chain joins TRBV19 and TRBJ2-3; 7 nucleotides align to TRBD1. The CDR3 sequence: CASRSSGQYTDTQYF. The CDR3 DNA sequence: TGTGCCAGTAGAAGTTCGGGACAGTACACAGATACGCAGTATTTT.